These 24 T cell receptor beta chains share one sample of origin, sequenced in a study of blood T cell repertoires in COVID-19. Sequencing used immunoSEQ multiplex PCR; TCRdb keeps in-frame clones, though not all of them. The table has 80,000 to 95,000 clones, roughly 90% seen once. Material: peripheral blood. The receptors stem from a woman in her seventies with acute or convalescent COVID-19.

This clone came up once. CDR3 in DNA: TGTGCCAGCAGGCCCGACGGGACAGCTAACTATGGCTACACCTTC. Encoded protein: CASRPDGTANYGYTF. The chain has TRBV28 and TRBJ1-2; 7 bases map to TRBD1. With V trimmed by 6 bases and J by 0 bases, 7 bases remained unmatched. CDR1 and CDR2 from the germline V gene are MDHEN and SYDVKM. This CDR3 contains 15 residues.

CDR3 sequence (DNA): TGTGCCAGTAGTATAATAGGGGTTAGCAATCAGCCCCAGCATTTT. Translation: CASSIIGVSNQPQHF. V and J are TRBV19 and TRBJ1-5; a possible D gene is TRBD1 (5 bases). Germline V CDR1 and CDR2: LNHDA, SQIVND (reference sequence). The CDR3 runs 15 residues. Deletions cut 2 bases from V and 0 bases from J, with 8 bases between.

V is TRBV18 and J is TRBJ1-5, with 11 bases identical to TRBD1. CDR1 and CDR2 (germline): KGHSH, LQKENI. This CDR3 is built from 15 residues. Trimming at V came to 3 bases and at J to 5 bases, leaving 3 bases not matched to a gene. CDR3 coding DNA: TGTGCCAGCTCACCCCAGGACAGGGGGCATCAGCCCCAGCATTTT. Its protein product is CASSPQDRGHQPQHF.

This sequence joins TRBV19 and TRBJ2-2; D is possibly TRBD1 (5 bases). Trimming removed 7 bases from V and 1 base from J, with 13 bases in between. Looked up from germline, CDR1 is LNHDA and CDR2 is SQIVND (reference sequence). The CDR3 totals 15 residues. The CDR3 region is CASIPRGENTGELFF. CDR3 coding DNA: TGTGCCAGTATCCCAAGGGGCGAGAACACCGGGGAGCTGTTTTTT.

This chain links TRBV2 with TRBJ1-1, with a tentative D call TRBD1 (5 bases). The V end lost 8 bases, the J end lost 0 bases, and 10 bases lay between the germline ends. The CDR3 is 13 residues long. CDR1 and CDR2 (germline): SNHLY, FYNNEI. This CDR3 reads CASATEMNTEAFF. The CDR3 DNA is TGTGCCAGCGCGACAGAAATGAACACTGAAGCTTTCTTT.

The chain recombines TRBV5-1 with TRBJ2-2; D not certain. Trimming removed 1 base at V and 5 bases at J, with 12 bases between. This CDR3 is 15 amino acids long. Germline V CDR1 and CDR2: SGHRS, YFSETQ. The CDR3 here is CASSLIQTKTGELFF. CDR3 bases: TGCGCCAGCAGCTTGATACAGACAAAGACCGGGGAGCTGTTTTTT.

The chain combines TRBV6-5 with TRBJ1-2; 10 bases map to TRBD1. The CDR3 has 15 amino acids. CDR1 MNHEY and CDR2 SVGAGI come from the germline V gene. Trimming at V came to 6 bases and at J to 6 bases, leaving 10 bases not matched to a gene. CDR3 in DNA: TGTGCCAGCAGGAAACAGACAGGGGGCGTCGATGGCTACACCTTC. It codes for CASRKQTGGVDGYTF.

This chain joins TRBV10-3 and TRBJ2-3, with 7 nucleotides matching TRBD2. This CDR3 contains 13 residues. Germline-derived CDR1 and CDR2 are ENHRY and SYGVKD. Trimming removed 4 bases from V and 8 bases from J; junction bases left unmatched: 6. CDR3 nucleotides: TGTGCCATCAGTGTACCGGGGGGATTTACGCAGTATTTT. It codes for CAISVPGGFTQYF.

V usage is TRBV7-6 and J usage is TRBJ2-1, with no clear D. This CDR3 has 18 residues. From germline, CDR1 is SGHVS and CDR2 FNYEAQ. V was pared by 5 bases and J by 5 bases, with 25 bases between. Here the CDR3 DNA reads TGTGCCAGCAGCCTCCGCATTGGGCAGCCTTATAGAGACAATGAGCAGTTCTTC. Protein: CASSLRIGQPYRDNEQFF.

The V gene is TRBV5-1, the J gene TRBJ2-4; 12 nucleotides agree with TRBD2. This CDR3 spans 19 amino acids. V lost 0 bases, J lost 1 base, and 8 bases stayed unmatched. CDR1 is SGHRS, CDR2 YFSETQ, per germline. CDR3 region: CASSLEVTSGRGAKNIQYF. CDR3 nucleotides: TGCGCCAGCAGCTTGGAAGTGACTAGCGGGAGAGGCGCCAAAAACATTCAGTACTTC.

The J gene is TRBJ2-3, the V gene TRBV6-5; TRBD2 might be the D (5 bases). Germline CDR1 is MNHEY and CDR2 is SVGAGI. V was shortened by 4 bases and J by 0 bases, with 8 bases between the two germline ends. The CDR3 runs 14 residues. The CDR3 nucleotides are TGTGCCAGCAGTTTAGCGTTTAGCACAGATACGCAGTATTTT. It yields the protein CASSLAFSTDTQYF.

This chain's CDR3 is CAWSPILRDRERVTNEKLFF. The CDR3, as DNA: TGTGCCTGGAGTCCTATACTCCGGGACAGGGAAAGGGTAACTAATGAAAAACTGTTTTTT. The chain uses TRBV30 and TRBJ1-4; 9 positions agree with TRBD1. The CDR3 sequence is 20 residues long. CDR1 is GTSNPN, CDR2 SVGIG, per germline (reference sequence). V shed 2 bases, J shed 1 base, and the junction held 17 bases outside the gene matches.

The chain uses TRBV19 and TRBJ1-6, with D unclear. Deletions cut 7 bases from V and 7 bases from J, with 11 bases between. CDR1 is LNHDA and CDR2 is SQIVND in the germline V gene (reference sequence). There are 13 residues in the CDR3. The CDR3 loop is CASTAGSNSPLHF. DNA for the CDR3: TGTGCCAGTACGGCAGGTTCCAATTCACCCCTCCACTTT.

There are a few counts of this clone. J is TRBJ2-2 and V is TRBV5-1, with a weak D call TRBD1 (6 bases). There are 18 residues in the CDR3. V was clipped by 4 bases and J by 0 bases, with 19 bases between them. CDR1 SGHRS and CDR2 YFSETQ come from the germline V gene. CDR3 in amino acids: CASSRQMVQGSNTGELFF. The DNA of the CDR3 is TGCGCCAGCAGCCGACAAATGGTTCAGGGGTCGAACACCGGGGAGCTGTTTTTT.

The chain joins TRBV14 to TRBJ1-2, with 10 bases that match TRBD1. The junction had 5 bases not matched to a gene; V was cut back by 4 bases and J by 3 bases. This CDR3 contains 15 residues. Germline V lookup: CDR1 SGHDN, CDR2 FVKESK. DNA for the CDR3: TGTGCCAGCAGCCCACGGGACAGGGGTCACTATGGCTACACCTTC. Its translation is CASSPRDRGHYGYTF.

The rearrangement uses TRBV5-4 and TRBJ1-2; D possibly corresponds to TRBD1 (5 bases). CDR1 SGHNT and CDR2 YYREEE come from the germline V gene (reference sequence). Trimming shortened V by 1 base and J by 10 bases, and 23 bases separated the two germline ends. This CDR3 is 16 amino acids long. Here the CDR3 reads CASSLFSGRDMAVYTF. The DNA for the CDR3 is TGTGCCAGCAGCTTGTTCTCAGGGAGGGATATGGCCGTCTACACCTTC.

The chain has TRBV19 and TRBJ1-1; a weak D match, TRBD1 (5 bases). This CDR3 spans 14 amino acids. V gave up 9 bases and J gave up 3 bases, with 17 bases separating them. Germline values: CDR1 LNHDA, CDR2 SQIVND (reference sequence). CDR3 in amino acids: CASAPLTGYTEAFF. The DNA for the CDR3 is TGTGCCAGCGCCCCTCTTACAGGATACACTGAAGCTTTCTTT.

The chain has TRBV28 and TRBJ2-4, with 7 bases fitting TRBD1. Trimming removed 1 base from V and 4 bases from J; junction bases left unmatched: 1. From germline, CDR1 is MDHEN and CDR2 SYDVKM. The CDR3 totals 14 residues. The CDR3 spells CASSLSQGKNIQYF. The CDR3 bases are TGTGCCAGCAGTTTATCACAGGGGAAAAACATTCAGTACTTC. The variable domain in full, completed from reference TRBV28 and TRBJ2-4, reads DVKVTQSSRYLVKRTGEKVFLECVQDMDHENMFWYRQDPGLGLRLIYFSYDVKMKEKGDIPEGYSVSREKKERFSLILESASTNQTSMYLCASSLSQGKNIQYFGAGTRLSVL.

This clone showed up just once. The rearrangement uses TRBV11-2 and TRBJ2-7; 7 nucleotides match TRBD1. The V segment lost 3 bases and the J segment 6 bases; nucleotides outside the gene matches: 8. Germline CDR1 and CDR2: SGHAT and FQNNGV. The CDR3 is made up of 14 amino acids. DNA for the CDR3: TGTGCCAGCAGCTTGAACAGGGGTGACTTCGAGCAGTACTTC. It yields the protein CASSLNRGDFEQYF.

The chain has TRBV10-1 and TRBJ2-7; D not resolved. Germline assignment: CDR1 WNHNN and CDR2 SYGVQD (reference sequence). Trimming cost V 4 bases and J 5 bases, with 18 bases left between them. The CDR3 has 15 amino acids. The CDR3 spells CASSVSGSDRNEQYF. Here the CDR3 DNA reads TGCGCCAGCAGTGTCTCCGGGTCGGATCGGAACGAGCAGTACTTC.

This rearrangement joins TRBV7-9 to TRBJ2-2; the match to TRBD2 covers 9 bases. Trimming cost V 1 base and J 6 bases; bases outside gene matches: 9. Germline V CDR1 and CDR2: SEHNR, FQNEAQ (reference sequence). The CDR3 is made up of 17 amino acids. The CDR3 region is CASSLGGLAGHPGELFF. As DNA, the CDR3 is TGTGCCAGCAGCTTAGGAGGTCTAGCGGGACATCCCGGGGAGCTGTTTTTT. The full variable domain, with the rest looked up from reference TRBV7-9 and TRBJ2-2, is DTGVSQNPRHKITKRGQNVTFRCDPISEHNRLYWYRQTLGQGPEFLTYFQNEAQLEKSRLLSDRFSAERPKGSFSTLEIQRTEQGDSAMYLCASSLGGLAGHPGELFFGEGSRLTVL.

The chain carries TRBV12-3 or TRBV12-4 and TRBJ2-1; maybe TRBD1 (7 bases). The CDR3 length is 13 residues. The germline V and J ends were trimmed by 6 bases and 6 bases, with 12 bases remaining between them. The CDR3 is CASSQGGSNEQFF. In DNA, the CDR3 is TGTGCCAGCAGCCAGGGGGGAAGCAATGAGCAGTTCTTC.

This chain links TRBV3-1 (or the pseudogene TRBV3-2) with TRBJ2-7; unclear D gene. Trimming shortened V by 1 base and J by 12 bases, and 10 bases separated the two germline ends. The CDR3 sequence is 11 residues long. The germline V gene has CDR1 LGHDT and CDR2 YNNKEL (reference sequence). The CDR3 nucleotides are TGTGCCAGCAGCCAAGGGGCGACGCGGTACTTC. It is translated as CASSQGATRYF.

V usage is TRBV3-1 (or the pseudogene TRBV3-2) and J usage is TRBJ2-7; tentatively, D is TRBD1 (6 bases). The V end lost 4 bases, the J end lost 2 bases, and 12 bases lay between the germline ends. CDR3 size: 14 residues. The V gene's germline CDR1 is LGHDT and CDR2 YNNKEL (reference sequence). Here the CDR3 DNA reads TGTGCCAGCAGCCCTTGGGACAAGACCTACGAGCAGTACTTC. This gives the protein CASSPWDKTYEQYF.